The clone carrying this T cell receptor beta chain was found once. The primer mix had 60 Vbeta and 13 Jbeta primers. Produced via immunoSEQ multiplex PCR; TCRdb's table is partial and in-frame only. This sample has roughly 110,000 clones; 55% to 80% occur once, and the top ten carry about 2.2%. These data are taken from a study of cytomegalovirus exposure and HLA in healthy donors. Losses at the gene ends were 8 bases for V and 4 bases for J; bases not matched to a gene: 6. This CDR3 region has 14 residues. Germline assignment: CDR1 MDHEN and CDR2 SYDVKM. The sequenced material came from PBMCs. The TCR comes from a woman aged 25 to 39 in good health and CMV-seronegative. V usage is TRBV28 and J usage is TRBJ2-7; 12 bases fit TRBD1. In nucleotides, the CDR3 is TGTGCCAGCCATGAGGGACAGGGGGCTTACGAGCAGTACTTC. It is translated as CASHEGQGAYEQYF.